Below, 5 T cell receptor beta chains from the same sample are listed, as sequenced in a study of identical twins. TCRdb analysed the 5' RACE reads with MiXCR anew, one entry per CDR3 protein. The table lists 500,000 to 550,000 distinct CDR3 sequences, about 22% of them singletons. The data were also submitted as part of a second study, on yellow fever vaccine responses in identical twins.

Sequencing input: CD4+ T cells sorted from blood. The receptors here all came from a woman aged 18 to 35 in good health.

CDR3 nucleotides: TGTGCCAGCAGGACACACAGGAGAGGACTAGCGGGATCGCGTACCGGGGAGCTGTTTTTT. This gives the protein CASRTHRRGLAGSRTGELFF. This chain connects TRBV12-3 or TRBV12-4 to TRBJ2-2, with 12 bases that match TRBD2. The CDR3 has 20 amino acids. J gave up 5 bases and V 6 bases, and 19 bases lay outside the gene matches.

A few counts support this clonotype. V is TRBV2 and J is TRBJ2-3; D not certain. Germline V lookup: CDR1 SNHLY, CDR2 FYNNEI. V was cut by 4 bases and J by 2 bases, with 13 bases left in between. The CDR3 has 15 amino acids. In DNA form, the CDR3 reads TGTGCCAGCAGTGGTCTGGTGAAGAACACAGATACGCAGTATTTT. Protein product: CASSGLVKNTDTQYF.

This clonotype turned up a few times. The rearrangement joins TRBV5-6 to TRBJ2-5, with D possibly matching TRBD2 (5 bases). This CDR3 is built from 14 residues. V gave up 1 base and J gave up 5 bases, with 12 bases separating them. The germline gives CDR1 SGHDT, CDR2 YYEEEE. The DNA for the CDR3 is TGTGCCAGCAGCTTGAAGCTAGCATGGGAGACCCAGTACTTC. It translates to CASSLKLAWETQYF.

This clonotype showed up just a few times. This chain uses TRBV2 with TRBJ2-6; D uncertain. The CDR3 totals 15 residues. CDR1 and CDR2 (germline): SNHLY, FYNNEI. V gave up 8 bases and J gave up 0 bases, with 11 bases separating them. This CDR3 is CASLGRSSGANVLTF. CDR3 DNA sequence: TGTGCCAGCCTCGGACGGAGCTCTGGGGCCAACGTCCTGACTTTC.

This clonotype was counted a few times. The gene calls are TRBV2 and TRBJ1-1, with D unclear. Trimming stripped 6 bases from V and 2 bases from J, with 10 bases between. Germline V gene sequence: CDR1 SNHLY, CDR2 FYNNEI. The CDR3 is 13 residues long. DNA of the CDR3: TGTGCCAGCAGGGTGGAGAGAAACACTGAAGCTTTCTTT. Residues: CASRVERNTEAFF.